Each of the 9 T cell receptor beta chains below was sequenced from the same sample in a study of Graves' ophthalmopathy and Graves' hyperthyroidism. The authors amplified TCR beta CDR3 regions, and they did so from RNA transcripts for repertoire sequencing. Second-round multiplex PCR came after a first-round RT-PCR that employed HTBI primers. TCRdb re-analysed the multiplex PCR reads in MiXCR, keeping a single row per CDR3 protein. Altogether approximately 480,000 distinct CDR3 sequences are present, approximately 14% being singletons, with the ten largest covering around 9.8%. Sequencing input: blood. The receptors here all came from a woman aged 25 to 39 with Graves' ophthalmopathy.

This clonotype was counted ten times or more. The chain couples TRBV27 to TRBJ2-7; TRBD2 aligns across 14 bases. The germline V gene has CDR1 MNHEY and CDR2 SMNVEV (reference sequence). The CDR3 spans 17 residues. After removal of 7 bases from V and 6 bases from J, the junction contained 14 bases not matched to a gene. CDR3 sequence (DNA): TGTGCCAGCACCGGACTAGCGGGAGGACCCTTATCTGCCGAGCAGTACTTC. Residues: CASTGLAGGPLSAEQYF.

Ten or more counts support this clonotype. The gene calls are TRBV27 and TRBJ2-7; D is perhaps TRBD1 (6 bases). CDR1 and CDR2 (germline): MNHEY, SMNVEV (reference sequence). The CDR3 contains 15 residues. Trimming removed 8 bases from V and 0 bases from J, with 17 bases in between. The DNA of the CDR3 is TGTGCCAGCTCCCTAGGGACACCTAACTCCTACGAGCAGTACTTC. Translation gives CASSLGTPNSYEQYF.

This clonotype was counted ten times or more. The chain couples TRBV6-1 to TRBJ2-5; unclear D gene. The CDR3 length is 13 residues. The V end was cut by 2 bases, the J end by 2 bases, with 6 bases between. Per germline, CDR1 MNHNS and CDR2 SASEGT. The CDR3 coding sequence is TGTGCCAGCAGTGAAATTTCTCAAGAGACCCAGTACTTC. Its protein is CASSEISQETQYF.

There are many counts of this clonotype. The gene calls are TRBV6-1 and TRBJ2-7; D is unclear. Germline CDR1 reads MNHNS; CDR2 reads SASEGT. There are 14 residues in the CDR3. Between the trimmed V and J ends, which lost 4 bases and 3 bases, there was a span of 13 bases. In DNA, the CDR3 is TGTGCCAGCAGTGGCTTATCAGCCCACTACGAGCAGTACTTC. This sequence encodes CASSGLSAHYEQYF.

A remark on this clonotype: With a much larger clone just one base away, this may be a read error. This rearrangement joins TRBV19 to TRBJ1-6; 8 nucleotides agree with TRBD1. Germline assignment: CDR1 LNHDA and CDR2 SQIVND (reference sequence). The CDR3 consists of 14 residues. The CDR3 protein is CASSMGTGNSHLHF. The CDR3 bases are TGTGCCAGTAGTATGGGGACAGGCAATTCACACCTCCACTTT. Using reference TRBV19 and TRBJ1-6 for the parts outside the CDR3, the full variable domain is DGGITQSPKYLFRKEGQNVTLSCEQNLNHDAMYWYRQDPGQGLRLIYYSQIVNDFQKGDIAEGYSVSREKKESFPLTVTSAQKNPTAFYLCASSMGTGNSHLHFGNGTRLTVT.

The chain has TRBV3-1 and TRBJ2-5, with a possible D match to TRBD2 (5 bases). Trimming took 7 bases from V and 2 from J, leaving 14 bases between them. In germline, CDR1 is LGHDT, CDR2 YNNKEL (reference sequence). This CDR3 is built from 14 residues. This CDR3 reads CASTTWETQETQYF. The CDR3 nucleotides read TGTGCCAGCACAACGTGGGAGACACAAGAGACCCAGTACTTC.

The table lists this clonotype with many counts. The chain links TRBV9 to TRBJ1-1, with a possible D match to TRBD1 (5 bases). The CDR3 sequence is 14 residues long. V lost 6 bases, J lost 2 bases, and 14 bases lay in between. Looked up from germline, CDR1 is SGDLS and CDR2 is YYNGEE. CDR3 in amino acids: CASTPRTTNTEAFF. DNA for the CDR3: TGTGCCAGCACTCCCAGGACAACTAACACTGAAGCTTTCTTT.

This clonotype was recorded at least ten times. The chain uses TRBV28 and TRBJ1-5, with 10 nucleotides matching TRBD1. V lost 8 bases to trimming and J lost 0 bases; unmatched junction nucleotides: 10. Per the germline V gene, CDR1 is MDHEN and CDR2 is SYDVKM. The CDR3 runs to 17 residues. The CDR3: CASGLGTGAPSNQPQHF. CDR3 nucleotides: TGTGCCAGCGGACTGGGGACAGGGGCTCCTAGCAATCAGCCCCAGCATTTT.

In its sample, this clonotype was seen many times. This chain connects TRBV12-3 or TRBV12-4 to TRBJ1-2; 8 bases match TRBD1. Losses at the gene ends were 4 bases for V and 6 bases for J; bases not matched to a gene: 7. The CDR3 is 14 residues long. The CDR3 sequence is CASSSGRGRDGYTF. CDR3 DNA sequence: TGTGCCAGCAGTTCGGGCAGGGGGCGAGATGGCTACACCTTC.